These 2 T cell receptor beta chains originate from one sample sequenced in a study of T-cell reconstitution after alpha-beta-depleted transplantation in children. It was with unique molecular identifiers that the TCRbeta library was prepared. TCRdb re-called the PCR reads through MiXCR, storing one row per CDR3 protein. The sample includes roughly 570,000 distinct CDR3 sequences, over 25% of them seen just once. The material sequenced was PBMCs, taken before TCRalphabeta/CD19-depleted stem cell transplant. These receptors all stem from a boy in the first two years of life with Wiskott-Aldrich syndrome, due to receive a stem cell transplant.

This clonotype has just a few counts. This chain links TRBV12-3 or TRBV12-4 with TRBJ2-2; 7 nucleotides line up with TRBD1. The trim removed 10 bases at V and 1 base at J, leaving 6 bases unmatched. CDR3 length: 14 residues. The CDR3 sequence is CANRRTGNTGELFF. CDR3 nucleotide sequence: TGTGCCAACCGTCGGACAGGGAACACCGGGGAGCTGTTTTTT.

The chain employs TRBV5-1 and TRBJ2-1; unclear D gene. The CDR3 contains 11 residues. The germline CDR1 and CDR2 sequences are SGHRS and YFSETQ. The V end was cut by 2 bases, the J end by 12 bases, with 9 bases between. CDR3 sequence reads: CASSLGLGQFF. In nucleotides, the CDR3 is TGCGCCAGCAGCTTAGGGTTGGGGCAGTTCTTC.